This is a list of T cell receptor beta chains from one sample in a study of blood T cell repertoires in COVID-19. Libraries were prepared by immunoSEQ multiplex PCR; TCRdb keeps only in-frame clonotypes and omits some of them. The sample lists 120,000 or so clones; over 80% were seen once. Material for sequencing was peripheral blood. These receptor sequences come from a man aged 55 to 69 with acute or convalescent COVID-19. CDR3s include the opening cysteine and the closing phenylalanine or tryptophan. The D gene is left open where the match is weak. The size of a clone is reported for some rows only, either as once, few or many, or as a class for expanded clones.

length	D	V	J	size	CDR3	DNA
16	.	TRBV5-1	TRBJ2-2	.	CASSPRGSGNTGELFF	TGCGCCAGCAGCCCCCGGGGTAGCGGCAACACCGGGGAGCTGTTTTTT
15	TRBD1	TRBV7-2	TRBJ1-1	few	CASSRDSFMNTEAFF	TGTGCCAGCAGCCGGGACAGCTTCATGAACACTGAAGCTTTCTTT
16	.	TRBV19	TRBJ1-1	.	CASSMDTPQGKVEAFF	TGTGCCAGTAGTATGGACACTCCGCAGGGGAAGGTTGAAGCTTTCTTT
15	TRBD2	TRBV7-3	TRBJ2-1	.	CATSTGTSGSGEQFF	TGTGCCACCTCTACAGGGACTAGCGGGAGCGGAGAGCAGTTCTTC
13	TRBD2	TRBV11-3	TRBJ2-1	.	CASSLVSGNEQFF	TGTGCCAGCAGCTTAGTTAGCGGGAATGAGCAGTTCTTC
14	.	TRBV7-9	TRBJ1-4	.	CASSLERGNEKLFF	TGTGCCAGCAGCTTGGAGAGGGGGAATGAAAAACTGTTTTTT
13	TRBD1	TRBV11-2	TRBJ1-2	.	CASSLGQVYGYTF	TGTGCCAGCAGCCTTGGACAGGTGTATGGCTACACCTTC
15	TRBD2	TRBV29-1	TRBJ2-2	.	CSVQRAGVSTGELFF	TGCAGCGTTCAGCGGGCGGGAGTATCCACCGGGGAGCTGTTTTTT
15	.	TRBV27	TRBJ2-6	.	CASRSGFSGANVLTF	TGTGCCAGCAGGTCAGGGTTCTCCGGGGCCAACGTCCTGACTTTC
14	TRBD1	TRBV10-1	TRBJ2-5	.	CASSADRARETQYF	TGCGCCAGCAGTGCGGACAGGGCACGAGAGACCCAGTACTTC
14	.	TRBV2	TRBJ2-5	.	CASRDTRNQETQYF	TGTGCCAGCAGAGACACCCGGAACCAAGAGACCCAGTACTTC
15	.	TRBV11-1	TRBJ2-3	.	CASSLGSADTDTQYF	TGTGCCAGCAGCTTAGGATCGGCGGACACAGATACGCAGTATTTT
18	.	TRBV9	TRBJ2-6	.	CASSFRGVGEAGANVLTF	TGTGCCAGCAGCTTCCGCGGGGTGGGGGAAGCCGGGGCCAACGTCCTGACTTTC
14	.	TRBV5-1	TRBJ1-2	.	CASSLESVNYGYTF	TGCGCCAGCAGCTTGGAGTCAGTTAACTATGGCTACACCTTC
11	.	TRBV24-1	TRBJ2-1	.	CATAGYNEQFF	TGTGCCACGGCGGGGTACAATGAGCAGTTCTTC
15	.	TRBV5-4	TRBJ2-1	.	CASSSGVSSYNEQFF	TGTGCCAGCAGCTCGGGTGTGAGCTCCTACAATGAGCAGTTCTTC
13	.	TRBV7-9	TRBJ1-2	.	CASTTTVGYGYTF	TGTGCCAGCACTACGACAGTCGGGTATGGCTACACCTTC
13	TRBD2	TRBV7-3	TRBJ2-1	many	CASSLGGTNEQFF	TGTGCCAGCAGCTTGGGGGGGACCAATGAGCAGTTCTTC
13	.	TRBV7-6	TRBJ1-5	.	CASSLRSREPQHF	TGTGCCAGCAGCCTTAGGAGTCGGGAGCCCCAGCATTTT
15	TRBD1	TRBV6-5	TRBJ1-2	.	CASSSRQGALYGYTF	TGTGCCAGCAGTTCAAGACAGGGGGCCCTCTATGGCTACACCTTC
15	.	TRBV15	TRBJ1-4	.	CATSRDHGGGEKLFF	TGTGCCACCAGCAGAGATCATGGGGGAGGGGAAAAACTGTTTTTT
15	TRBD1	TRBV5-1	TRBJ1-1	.	CASSPGDRGHTEAFF	TGCGCCAGCAGTCCCGGGGACAGGGGGCACACTGAAGCTTTCTTT
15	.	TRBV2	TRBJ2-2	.	CASSSYLYGTGELFF	TGTGCCAGCAGTTCCTATTTGTACGGGACCGGGGAGCTGTTTTTT
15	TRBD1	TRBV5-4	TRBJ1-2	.	CASSTGTGGRIDYTF	TGTGCCAGCAGCACAGGGACAGGGGGCAGGATTGACTACACCTTC
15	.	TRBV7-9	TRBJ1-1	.	CASSFFWGLNTEAFF	TGTGCCAGCAGCTTTTTCTGGGGGCTGAACACTGAAGCTTTCTTT
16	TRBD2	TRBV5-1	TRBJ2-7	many	CASSRVGTSGTHEQYF	TGCGCCAGCAGCCGGGTGGGGACTAGCGGGACCCACGAGCAGTACTTC
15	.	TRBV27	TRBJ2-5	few	CASSPRGDPPETQYF	TGTGCCAGCAGTCCCAGGGGCGACCCCCCAGAGACCCAGTACTTC
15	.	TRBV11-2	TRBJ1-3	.	CASSLIRGTGNTIYF	TGTGCCAGCAGCTTAATAAGGGGGACAGGAAACACCATATATTTT
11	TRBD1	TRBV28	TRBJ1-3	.	CASSLSTGVYF	TGTGCCAGCAGTTTATCCACAGGGGTATATTTT
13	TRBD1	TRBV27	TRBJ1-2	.	CASSLPGGYGYTF	TGTGCCAGCAGTTTACCAGGGGGCTATGGCTACACCTTC
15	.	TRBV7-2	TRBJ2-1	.	CASSLVSGVPDEQFF	TGTGCCAGCAGCTTGGTGTCGGGAGTACCCGATGAGCAGTTCTTC
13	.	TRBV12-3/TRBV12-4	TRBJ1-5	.	CASTRQVNQPQHF	TGTGCCAGCACTAGACAGGTCAATCAGCCCCAGCATTTT
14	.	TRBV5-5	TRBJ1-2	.	CASSRGGTNYGYTF	TGTGCCAGCAGCAGGGGAGGCACTAACTATGGCTACACCTTC
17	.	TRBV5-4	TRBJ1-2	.	CASSFNRRETANYGYTF	TGTGCCAGCAGCTTTAACCGCCGGGAGACAGCCAACTATGGCTACACCTTC
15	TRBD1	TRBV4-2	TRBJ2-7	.	CASSQVGQGFYEQYF	TGTGCCAGCAGCCAAGTGGGACAGGGTTTCTACGAGCAGTACTTC
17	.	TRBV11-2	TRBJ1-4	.	CASSHSLRTVGGEKLFF	TGTGCCAGCAGCCACAGTCTTAGGACAGTTGGGGGTGAAAAACTGTTTTTT
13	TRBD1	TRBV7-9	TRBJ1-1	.	CASSTGTVPGAFF	TGTGCCAGCAGCACCGGGACAGTCCCCGGAGCTTTCTTT
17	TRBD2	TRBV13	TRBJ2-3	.	CASSSGVAGDGTDTQYF	TGTGCCAGCAGCTCCGGGGTAGCGGGGGATGGAACAGATACGCAGTATTTT
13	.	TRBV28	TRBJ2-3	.	CASSLRVTDTQYF	TGTGCCAGCAGTTTACGGGTCACAGATACGCAGTATTTT
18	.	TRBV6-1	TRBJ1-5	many	CASSEGWDNLPGNQPQHF	TGTGCCAGCAGTGAAGGTTGGGACAATCTCCCAGGCAATCAGCCCCAGCATTTT
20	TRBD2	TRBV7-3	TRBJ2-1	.	CASSLRGTGTSGDGTNEQFF	TGTGCCAGCAGCTTAAGAGGCACTGGGACTAGCGGGGATGGGACCAATGAGCAGTTCTTC
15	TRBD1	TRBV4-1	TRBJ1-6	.	CASSRDRGENSPLHF	TGCGCCAGCAGCCGAGACAGGGGTGAGAATTCACCCCTCCACTTT
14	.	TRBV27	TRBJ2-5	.	CASSLRTAEETQYF	TGTGCCAGCAGTCTCAGGACAGCTGAAGAGACCCAGTACTTC
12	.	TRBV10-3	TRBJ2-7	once	CAISASSYEQYF	TGTGCCATCAGTGCCTCTTCCTACGAGCAGTACTTC
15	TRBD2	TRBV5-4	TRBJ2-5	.	CASSLGLAGGETQYF	TGTGCCAGCAGCTTAGGACTAGCGGGAGGAGAGACCCAGTACTTC
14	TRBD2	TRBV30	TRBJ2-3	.	CAWSVTGGTDTQYF	TGTGCCTGGAGTGTAACGGGAGGAACGGATACGCAGTATTTT
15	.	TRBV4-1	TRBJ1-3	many	CASSQGSPEGNTIYF	TGCGCCAGCAGCCAAGGGTCTCCGGAGGGAAACACCATATATTTT
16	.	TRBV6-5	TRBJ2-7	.	CASSYSIPDGAYEQYF	TGTGCCAGCAGTTACTCGATACCGGACGGGGCCTACGAGCAGTACTTC
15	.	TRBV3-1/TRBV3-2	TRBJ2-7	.	CASSQFLGGQSEQYF	TGTGCCAGCAGCCAGTTCCTCGGTGGGCAGAGCGAGCAGTACTTC
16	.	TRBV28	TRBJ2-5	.	CASSYLRGGSQETQYF	TGTGCCAGCAGTTATCTGAGGGGGGGCTCCCAAGAGACCCAGTACTTC
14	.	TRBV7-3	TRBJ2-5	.	CASGSAISQETQYF	TGTGCCAGCGGGTCAGCGATTAGCCAAGAGACCCAGTACTTC
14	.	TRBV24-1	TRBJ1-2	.	CATSGGGVNYGYTF	TGTGCCACCAGTGGGGGAGGGGTAAACTATGGCTACACCTTC
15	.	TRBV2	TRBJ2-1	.	CASSEYRVSYNEQFF	TGTGCCAGCAGTGAGTACAGGGTCTCCTACAATGAGCAGTTCTTC
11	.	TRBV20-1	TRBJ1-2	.	CSRPGNYGYTF	TGCAGTCGGCCAGGGAACTATGGCTACACCTTC
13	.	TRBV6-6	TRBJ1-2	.	CASSDWRAYGYTF	TGTGCCAGCAGTGACTGGCGGGCCTATGGCTACACCTTC
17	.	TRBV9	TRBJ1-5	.	CASSVDDSPGVNQPQHF	TGTGCCAGCAGCGTAGACGACAGTCCAGGGGTCAATCAGCCCCAGCATTTT
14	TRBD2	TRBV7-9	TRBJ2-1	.	CASSLLAGVLEQFF	TGTGCCAGCAGCTTATTAGCGGGAGTACTTGAGCAGTTCTTC